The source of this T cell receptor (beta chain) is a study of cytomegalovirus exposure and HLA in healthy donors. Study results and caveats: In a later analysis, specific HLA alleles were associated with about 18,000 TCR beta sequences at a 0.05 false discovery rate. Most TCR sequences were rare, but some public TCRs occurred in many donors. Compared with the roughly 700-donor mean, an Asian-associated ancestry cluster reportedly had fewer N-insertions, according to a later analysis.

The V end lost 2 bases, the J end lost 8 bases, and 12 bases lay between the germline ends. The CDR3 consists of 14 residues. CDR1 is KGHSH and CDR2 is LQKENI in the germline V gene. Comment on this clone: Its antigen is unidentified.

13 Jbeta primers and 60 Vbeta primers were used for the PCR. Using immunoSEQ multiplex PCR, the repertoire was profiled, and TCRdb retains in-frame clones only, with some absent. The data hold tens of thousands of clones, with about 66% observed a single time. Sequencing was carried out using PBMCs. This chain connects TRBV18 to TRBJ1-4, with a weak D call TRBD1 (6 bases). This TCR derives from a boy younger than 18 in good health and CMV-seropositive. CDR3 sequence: CASSPSRGGEKLFF. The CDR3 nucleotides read TGTGCCAGCTCACCATCCAGGGGCGGCGAAAAACTGTTTTTT. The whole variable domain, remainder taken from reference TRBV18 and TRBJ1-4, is NAGVMQNPRHLVRRRGQEARLRCSPMKGHSHVYWYRQLPEEGLKFMVYLQKENIIDESGMPKERFSAEFPKEGPSILRIQQVVRGDSAAYFCASSPSRGGEKLFFGSGTQLSVL.